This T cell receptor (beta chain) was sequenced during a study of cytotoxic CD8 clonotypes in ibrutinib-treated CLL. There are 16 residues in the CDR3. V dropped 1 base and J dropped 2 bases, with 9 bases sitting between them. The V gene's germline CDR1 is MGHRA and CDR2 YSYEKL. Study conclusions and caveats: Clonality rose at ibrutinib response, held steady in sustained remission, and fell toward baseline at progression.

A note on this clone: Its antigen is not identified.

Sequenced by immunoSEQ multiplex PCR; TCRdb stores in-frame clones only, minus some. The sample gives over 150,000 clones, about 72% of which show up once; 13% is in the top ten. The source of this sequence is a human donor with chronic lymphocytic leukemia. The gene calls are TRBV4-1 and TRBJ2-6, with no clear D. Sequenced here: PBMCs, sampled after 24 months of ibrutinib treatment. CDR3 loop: CASSQGFGPGANVLTF. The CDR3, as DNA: TGCGCCAGCAGCCAAGGGTTTGGACCTGGGGCCAACGTCCTGACTTTC.